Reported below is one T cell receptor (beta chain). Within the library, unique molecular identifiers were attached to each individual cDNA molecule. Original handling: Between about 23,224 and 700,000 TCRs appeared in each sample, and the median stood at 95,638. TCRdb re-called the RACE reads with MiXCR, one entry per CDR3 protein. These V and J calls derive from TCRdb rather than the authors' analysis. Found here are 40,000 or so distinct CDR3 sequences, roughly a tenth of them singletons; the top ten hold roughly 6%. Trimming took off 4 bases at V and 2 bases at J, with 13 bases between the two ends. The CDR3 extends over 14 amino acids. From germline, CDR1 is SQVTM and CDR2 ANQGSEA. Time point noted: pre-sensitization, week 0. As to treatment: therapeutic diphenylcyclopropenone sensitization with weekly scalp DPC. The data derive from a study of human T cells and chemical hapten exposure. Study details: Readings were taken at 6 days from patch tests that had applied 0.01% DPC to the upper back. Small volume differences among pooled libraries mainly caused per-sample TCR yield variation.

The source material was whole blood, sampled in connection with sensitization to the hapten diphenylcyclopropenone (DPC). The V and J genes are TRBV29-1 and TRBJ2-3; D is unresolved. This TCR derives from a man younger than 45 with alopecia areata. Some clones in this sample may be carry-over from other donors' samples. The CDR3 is CSVGGAYYTDTQYF. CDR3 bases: TGCAGCGTTGGAGGCGCGTACTACACAGATACGCAGTATTTT.